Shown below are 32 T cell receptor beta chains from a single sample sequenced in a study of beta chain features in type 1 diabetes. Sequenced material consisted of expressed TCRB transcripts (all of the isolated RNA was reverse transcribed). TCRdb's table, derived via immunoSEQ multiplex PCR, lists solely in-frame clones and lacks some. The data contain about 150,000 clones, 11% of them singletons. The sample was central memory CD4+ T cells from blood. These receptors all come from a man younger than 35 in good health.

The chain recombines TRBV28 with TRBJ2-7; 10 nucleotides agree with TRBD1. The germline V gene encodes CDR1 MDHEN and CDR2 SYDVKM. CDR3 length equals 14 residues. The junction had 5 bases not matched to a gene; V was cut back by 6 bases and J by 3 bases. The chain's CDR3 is CASRMTGGGYEQYF. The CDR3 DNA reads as TGTGCCAGCAGGATGACAGGGGGCGGCTACGAGCAGTACTTC. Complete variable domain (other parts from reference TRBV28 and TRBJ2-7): DVKVTQSSRYLVKRTGEKVFLECVQDMDHENMFWYRQDPGLGLRLIYFSYDVKMKEKGDIPEGYSVSREKKERFSLILESASTNQTSMYLCASRMTGGGYEQYFGPGTRLTVT.

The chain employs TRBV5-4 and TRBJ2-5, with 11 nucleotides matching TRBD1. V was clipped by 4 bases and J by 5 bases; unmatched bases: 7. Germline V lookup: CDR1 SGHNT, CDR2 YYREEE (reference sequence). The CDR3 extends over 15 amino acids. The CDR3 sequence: CASSPGQGAWETQYF. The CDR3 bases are TGTGCCAGCAGCCCCGGACAGGGGGCATGGGAGACCCAGTACTTC.

The CDR3 nucleotides read TGCAGCGGGACAGGGATGGACTATGGCTACACCTTC. It is translated as CSGTGMDYGYTF. The chain uses TRBV29-1 and TRBJ1-2; TRBD1 matches at 8 bases. CDR3 length: 12 residues. The trim removed 7 bases at V and 3 bases at J, leaving 4 bases unmatched. Looked up from germline, CDR1 is SQVTM and CDR2 is ANQGSEA.

The CDR3 spells CASSLVMGNYGYTF. The DNA of the CDR3 is TGTGCCAGCAGCTTAGTGATGGGGAACTATGGCTACACCTTC. The genes are TRBV7-9 and TRBJ1-2; no clear D. The CDR3 has 14 amino acids. CDR1 and CDR2 (germline): SEHNR, FQNEAQ (reference sequence). V was trimmed by 1 base and J by 2 bases, leaving 8 bases between them.

For the CDR3, the DNA is TGTGCCAGCAGCTCCGGGGGGGTAGCCAAAAACATTCAGTACTTC. Translation: CASSSGGVAKNIQYF. This sequence joins TRBV6-5 and TRBJ2-4; 8 bases are shared with TRBD2. CDR1 MNHEY and CDR2 SVGAGI come from the germline V gene. V shed 6 bases and J 0 bases; nucleotides not matched to a gene: 4. CDR3 length: 15 amino acids.

CDR3 nucleotides: TGTGCCAGCAGTCCTAGCGGGAGTGACTACAATGAGCAGTTCTTC. It codes for CASSPSGSDYNEQFF. This chain uses TRBV6-5 with TRBJ2-1; TRBD2 matches at 10 bases. This CDR3 region has 15 residues. The germline V gene encodes CDR1 MNHEY and CDR2 SVGAGI. V lost 5 bases, J lost 3 bases, and 4 bases stayed unmatched.

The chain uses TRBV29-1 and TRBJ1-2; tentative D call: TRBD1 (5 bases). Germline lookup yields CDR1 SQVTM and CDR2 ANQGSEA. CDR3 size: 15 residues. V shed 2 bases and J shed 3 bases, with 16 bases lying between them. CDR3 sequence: CSVELSRGTYYGYTF. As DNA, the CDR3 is TGCAGCGTTGAACTCTCAAGGGGTACTTACTATGGCTACACCTTC.

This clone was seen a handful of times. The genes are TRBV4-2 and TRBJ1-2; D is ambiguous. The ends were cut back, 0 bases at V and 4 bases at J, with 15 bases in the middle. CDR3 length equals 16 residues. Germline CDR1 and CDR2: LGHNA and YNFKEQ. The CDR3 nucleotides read TGTGCCAGCAGCCAAGAGCGACCGGGGAACGGCTATGGCTACACCTTC. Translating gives CASSQERPGNGYGYTF.

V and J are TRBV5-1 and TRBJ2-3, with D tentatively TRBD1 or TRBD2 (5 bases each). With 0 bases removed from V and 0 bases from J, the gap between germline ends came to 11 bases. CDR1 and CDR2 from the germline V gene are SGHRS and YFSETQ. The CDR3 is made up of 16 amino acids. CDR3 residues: CASSLGRTSSTDTQYF. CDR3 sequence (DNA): TGCGCCAGCAGCTTGGGGAGGACATCCAGCACAGATACGCAGTATTTT.

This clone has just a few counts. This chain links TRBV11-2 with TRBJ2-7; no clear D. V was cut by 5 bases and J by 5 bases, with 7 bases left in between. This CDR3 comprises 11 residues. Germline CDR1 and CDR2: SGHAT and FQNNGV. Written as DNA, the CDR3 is TGTGCCAGCAGCGAAATCCACGAGCAGTACTTC. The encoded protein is CASSEIHEQYF.

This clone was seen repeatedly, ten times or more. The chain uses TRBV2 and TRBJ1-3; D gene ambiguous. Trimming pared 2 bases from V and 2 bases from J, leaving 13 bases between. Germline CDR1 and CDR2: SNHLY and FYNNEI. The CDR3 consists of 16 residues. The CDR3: CASSERGPGPGNTIYF. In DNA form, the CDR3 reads TGTGCCAGCAGTGAACGAGGACCAGGTCCTGGAAACACCATATATTTT.

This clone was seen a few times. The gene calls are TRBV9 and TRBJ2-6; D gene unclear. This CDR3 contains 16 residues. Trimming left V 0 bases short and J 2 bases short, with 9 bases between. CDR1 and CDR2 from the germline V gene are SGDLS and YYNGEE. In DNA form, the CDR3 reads TGTGCCAGCAGCGTAGATATTGGGACTGGGGCCAACGTCCTGACTTTC. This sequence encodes CASSVDIGTGANVLTF.

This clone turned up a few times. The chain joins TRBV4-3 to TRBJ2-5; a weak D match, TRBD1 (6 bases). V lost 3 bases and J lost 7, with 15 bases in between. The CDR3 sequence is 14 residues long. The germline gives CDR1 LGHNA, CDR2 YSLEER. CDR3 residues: CASSQELGGATQYF. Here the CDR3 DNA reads TGCGCCAGCAGCCAGGAGTTAGGGGGAGCGACCCAGTACTTC.

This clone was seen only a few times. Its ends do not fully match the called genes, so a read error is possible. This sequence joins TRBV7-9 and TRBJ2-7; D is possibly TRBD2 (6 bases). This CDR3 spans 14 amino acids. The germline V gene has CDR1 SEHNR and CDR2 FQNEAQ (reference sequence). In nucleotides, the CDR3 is TGTGCCAGCAGGTTAGCGGCTGGGGGTTACGAGCAGTACTTC. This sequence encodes CASRLAAGGYEQYF. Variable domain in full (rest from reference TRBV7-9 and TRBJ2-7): DTGVSQNPRHKITKRGQNVTFRCDPISEHNRLYWYRQTLGQGPEFLTYFQNEAQLEKSRLLSDRFSAERPKGSFSTLEIQRTEQGDSAMYLCASRLAAGGYEQYFGPGTRLTVT.

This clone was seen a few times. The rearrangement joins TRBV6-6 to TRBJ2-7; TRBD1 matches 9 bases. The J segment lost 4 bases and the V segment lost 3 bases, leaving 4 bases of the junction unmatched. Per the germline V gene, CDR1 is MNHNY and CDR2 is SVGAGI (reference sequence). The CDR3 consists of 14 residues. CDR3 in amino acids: CASSYGTGMYEQYF. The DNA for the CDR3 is TGTGCCAGCAGTTATGGGACAGGGATGTACGAGCAGTACTTC.

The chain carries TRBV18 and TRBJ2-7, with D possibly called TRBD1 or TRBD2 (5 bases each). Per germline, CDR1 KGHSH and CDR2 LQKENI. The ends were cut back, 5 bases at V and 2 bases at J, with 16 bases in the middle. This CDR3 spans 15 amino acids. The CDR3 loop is CASSNRDGLTYEQYF. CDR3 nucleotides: TGTGCCAGCTCAAACCGGGACGGACTCACCTACGAGCAGTACTTC.

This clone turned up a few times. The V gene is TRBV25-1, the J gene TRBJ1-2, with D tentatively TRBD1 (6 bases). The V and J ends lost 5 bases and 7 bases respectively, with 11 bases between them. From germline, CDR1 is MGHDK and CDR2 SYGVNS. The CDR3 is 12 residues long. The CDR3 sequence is CASSLQGLGYTF. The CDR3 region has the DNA TGTGCCAGCAGTTTACAGGGTCTTGGCTACACCTTC.

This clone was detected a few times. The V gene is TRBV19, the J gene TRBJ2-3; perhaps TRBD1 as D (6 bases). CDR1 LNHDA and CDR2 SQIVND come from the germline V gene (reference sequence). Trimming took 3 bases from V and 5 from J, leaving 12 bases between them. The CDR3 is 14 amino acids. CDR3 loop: CASSISGTRDTQYF. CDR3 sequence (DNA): TGTGCCAGTAGTATCTCCGGGACACGAGATACGCAGTATTTT.

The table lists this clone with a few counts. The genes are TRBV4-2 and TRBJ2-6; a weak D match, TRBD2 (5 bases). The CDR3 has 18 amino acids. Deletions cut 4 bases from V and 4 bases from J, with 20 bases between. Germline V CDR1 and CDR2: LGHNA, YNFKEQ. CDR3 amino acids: CASSPRTAGSGGANVLTF. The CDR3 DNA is TGTGCCAGCAGCCCCCGGACGGCGGGCTCGGGGGGGGCCAACGTCCTGACTTTC.

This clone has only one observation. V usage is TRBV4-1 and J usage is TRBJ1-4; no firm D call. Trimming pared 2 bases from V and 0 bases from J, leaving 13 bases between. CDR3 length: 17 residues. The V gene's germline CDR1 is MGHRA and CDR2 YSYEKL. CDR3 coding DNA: TGCGCCAGCAGCCAATCTGGAGCAACAGCAACTAATGAAAAACTGTTTTTT. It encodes CASSQSGATATNEKLFF.

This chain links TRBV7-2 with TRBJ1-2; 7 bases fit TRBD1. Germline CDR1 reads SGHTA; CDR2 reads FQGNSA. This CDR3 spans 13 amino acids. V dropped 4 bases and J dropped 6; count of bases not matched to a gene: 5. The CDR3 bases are TGTGCCAGCAGCTCCGGACAGGCAAATGGCTACACCTTC. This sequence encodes CASSSGQANGYTF.

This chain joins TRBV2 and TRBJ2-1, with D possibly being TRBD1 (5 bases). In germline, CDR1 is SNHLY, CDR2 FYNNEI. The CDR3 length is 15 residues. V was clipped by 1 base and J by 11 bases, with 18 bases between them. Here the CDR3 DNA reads TGTGCCAGCAGTGAAGGGCAGGGAAGGGCCGTCAAGCAGTTCTTC. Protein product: CASSEGQGRAVKQFF.

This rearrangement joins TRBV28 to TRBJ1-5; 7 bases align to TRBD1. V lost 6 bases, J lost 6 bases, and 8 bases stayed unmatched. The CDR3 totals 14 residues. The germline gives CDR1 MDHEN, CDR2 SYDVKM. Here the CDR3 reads CASRLTGEGQPQHF. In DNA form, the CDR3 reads TGTGCCAGCAGACTAACAGGGGAAGGTCAGCCCCAGCATTTT.

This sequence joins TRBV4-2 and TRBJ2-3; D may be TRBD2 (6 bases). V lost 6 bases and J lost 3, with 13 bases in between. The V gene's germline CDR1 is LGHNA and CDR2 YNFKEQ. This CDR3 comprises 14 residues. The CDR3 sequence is CASSSIAETDTQYF. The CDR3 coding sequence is TGTGCCAGCAGTTCGATAGCGGAGACAGATACGCAGTATTTT.

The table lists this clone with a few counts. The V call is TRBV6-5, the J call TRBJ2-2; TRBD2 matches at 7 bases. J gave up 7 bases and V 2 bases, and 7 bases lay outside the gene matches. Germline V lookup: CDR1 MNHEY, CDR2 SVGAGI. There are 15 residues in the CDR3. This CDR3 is CASSYVPSGGGELFF. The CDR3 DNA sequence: TGTGCCAGCAGTTACGTTCCTAGCGGAGGCGGGGAGCTGTTTTTT.

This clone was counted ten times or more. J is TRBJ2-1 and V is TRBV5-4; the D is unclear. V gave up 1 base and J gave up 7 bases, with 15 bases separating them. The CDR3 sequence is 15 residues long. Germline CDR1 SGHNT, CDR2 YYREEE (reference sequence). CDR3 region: CASSLSQRAENEQFF. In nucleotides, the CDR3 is TGTGCCAGCAGCTTGTCCCAGCGAGCTGAGAATGAGCAGTTCTTC. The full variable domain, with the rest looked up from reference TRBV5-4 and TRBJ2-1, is ETGVTQSPTHLIKTRGQQVTLRCSSQSGHNTVSWYQQALGQGPQFIFQYYREEENGRGNFPPRFSGLQFPNYSSELNVNALELDDSALYLCASSLSQRAENEQFFGPGTRLTVL.

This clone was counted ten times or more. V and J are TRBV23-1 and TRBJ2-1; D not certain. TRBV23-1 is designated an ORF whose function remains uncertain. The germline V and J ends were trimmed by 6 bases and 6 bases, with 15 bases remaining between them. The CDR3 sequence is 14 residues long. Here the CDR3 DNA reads TGCGCCAGCAGCCAAGGGATTTGGGTCAATGAGCAGTTCTTC. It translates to CASSQGIWVNEQFF.

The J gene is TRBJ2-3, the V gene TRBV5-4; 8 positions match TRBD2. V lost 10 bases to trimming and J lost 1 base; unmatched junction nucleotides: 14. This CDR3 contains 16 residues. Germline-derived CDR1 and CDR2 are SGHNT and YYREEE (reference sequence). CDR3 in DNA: TGTGCCGTTACCCCCACGGGGCGGGGGGGCACAGATACGCAGTATTTT. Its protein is CAVTPTGRGGTDTQYF.

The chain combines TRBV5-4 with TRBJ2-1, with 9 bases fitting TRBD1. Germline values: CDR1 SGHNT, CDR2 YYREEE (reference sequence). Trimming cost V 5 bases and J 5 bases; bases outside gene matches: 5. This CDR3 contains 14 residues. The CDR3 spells CASSGRDRDNEQFF. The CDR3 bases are TGTGCCAGCAGTGGCCGGGACAGGGACAATGAGCAGTTCTTC.

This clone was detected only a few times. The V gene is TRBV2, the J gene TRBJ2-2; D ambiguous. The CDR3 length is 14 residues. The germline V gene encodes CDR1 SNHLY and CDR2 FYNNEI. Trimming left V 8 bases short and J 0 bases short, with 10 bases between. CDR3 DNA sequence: TGTGCCAGCCGATCGGGTCCGAACACCGGGGAGCTGTTTTTT. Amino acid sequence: CASRSGPNTGELFF.

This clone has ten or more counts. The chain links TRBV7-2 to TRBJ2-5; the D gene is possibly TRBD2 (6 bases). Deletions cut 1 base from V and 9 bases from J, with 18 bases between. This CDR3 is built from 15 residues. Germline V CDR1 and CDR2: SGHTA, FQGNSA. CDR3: CASSLVGRAGGAQYF. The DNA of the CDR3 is TGTGCCAGCAGCTTAGTTGGCAGAGCAGGCGGGGCCCAGTACTTC. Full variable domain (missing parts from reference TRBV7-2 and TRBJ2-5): GAGVSQSPSNKVTEKGKDVELRCDPISGHTALYWYRQSLGQGLEFLIYFQGNSAPDKSGLPSDRFSAERTGGSVSTLTIQRTQQEDSAVYLCASSLVGRAGGAQYFGPGTRLLVL.

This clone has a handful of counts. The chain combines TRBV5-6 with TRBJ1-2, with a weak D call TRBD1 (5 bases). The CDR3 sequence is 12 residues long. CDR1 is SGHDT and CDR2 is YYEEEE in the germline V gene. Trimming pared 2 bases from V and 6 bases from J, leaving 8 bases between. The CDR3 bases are TGTGCCAGCAGCTTAGGAGGGGATGGCTACACCTTC. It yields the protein CASSLGGDGYTF. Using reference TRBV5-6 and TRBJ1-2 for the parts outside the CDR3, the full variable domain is DAGVTQSPTHLIKTRGQQVTLRCSPKSGHDTVSWYQQALGQGPQFIFQYYEEEERQRGNFPDRFSGHQFPNYSSELNVNALLLGDSALYLCASSLGGDGYTFGSGTRLTVV.